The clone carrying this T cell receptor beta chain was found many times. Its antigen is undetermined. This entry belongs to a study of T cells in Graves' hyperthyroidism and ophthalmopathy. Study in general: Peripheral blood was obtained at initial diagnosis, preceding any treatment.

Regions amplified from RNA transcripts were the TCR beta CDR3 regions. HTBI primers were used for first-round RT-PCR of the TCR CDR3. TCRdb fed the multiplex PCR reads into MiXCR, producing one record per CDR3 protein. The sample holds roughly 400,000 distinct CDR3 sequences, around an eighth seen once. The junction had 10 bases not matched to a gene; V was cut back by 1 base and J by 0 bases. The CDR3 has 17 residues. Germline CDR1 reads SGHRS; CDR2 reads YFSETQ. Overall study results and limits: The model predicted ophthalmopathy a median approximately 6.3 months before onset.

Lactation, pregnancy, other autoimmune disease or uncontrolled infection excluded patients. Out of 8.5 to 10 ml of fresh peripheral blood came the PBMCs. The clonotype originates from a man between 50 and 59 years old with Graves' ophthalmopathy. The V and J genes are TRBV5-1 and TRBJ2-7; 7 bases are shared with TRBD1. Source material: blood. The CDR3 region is CASSLFRRQGDSYEQYF. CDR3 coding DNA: TGCGCCAGCAGCTTGTTTCGTAGACAGGGCGACTCCTACGAGCAGTACTTC. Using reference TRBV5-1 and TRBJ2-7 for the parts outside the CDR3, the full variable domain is KAGVTQTPRYLIKTRGQQVTLSCSPISGHRSVSWYQQTPGQGLQFLFEYFSETQRNKGNFPGRFSGRQFSNSRSEMNVSTLELGDSALYLCASSLFRRQGDSYEQYFGPGTRLTVT.